A selection of T cell receptor beta chains follows, all from one sample in a study of cytomegalovirus exposure and HLA in healthy donors. Assay: immunoSEQ multiplex PCR; the TCRdb copy retains only in-frame clones and omits some. Here the sample spans some 240,000 clones, around nine tenths being singletons. Sequenced sample: PBMCs. The source is a young woman in good health and CMV-seropositive. Both conserved end residues are part of each CDR3. The D gene is left open where the match is weak. Where a row states a size, it is once, few, many or the class of an expanded clone; other rows omit it.

j_gene: TRBJ2-1
d_gene: .
v_gene: TRBV27
abundance: .
CDR3nt: TGTGCCAGCAGCGTGCAGGGAAATGAGCAGTTCTTC
CDR3aa: CASSVQGNEQFF

j_gene: TRBJ2-7
d_gene: .
v_gene: TRBV6-5
abundance: .
CDR3nt: TGTGCCAGCAGCCACCGACAGAGTTACGAGCAGTACTTC
CDR3aa: CASSHRQSYEQYF

j_gene: TRBJ2-7
d_gene: .
v_gene: TRBV5-1
abundance: .
CDR3nt: TGCGCCAGCAGCTTGGGGGTGAAACTAGCACCGGAATCCTACGAGCAGTACTTC
CDR3aa: CASSLGVKLAPESYEQYF

j_gene: TRBJ1-1
d_gene: .
v_gene: TRBV25-1
abundance: .
CDR3nt: TGTGCCAGCAGTGAATCCGGGGGGGAGAGCACTGAAGCTTTCTTT
CDR3aa: CASSESGGESTEAFF

j_gene: TRBJ1-1
d_gene: TRBD1
v_gene: TRBV25-1
abundance: .
CDR3nt: TGTGCCAGCGGAGAGACAGGGGGCACTGAAGCTTTCTTT
CDR3aa: CASGETGGTEAFF

j_gene: TRBJ1-5
d_gene: .
v_gene: TRBV15
abundance: .
CDR3nt: TGTGCCACCAGCAGGGGGGGGCAGTATAGCAATCAGCCCCAGCATTTT
CDR3aa: CATSRGGQYSNQPQHF

j_gene: TRBJ1-2
d_gene: TRBD1
v_gene: TRBV2
abundance: .
CDR3nt: TGTGCCAGCAGGCCGGGACAGGGATCCTATGGCTACACCTTC
CDR3aa: CASRPGQGSYGYTF

j_gene: TRBJ1-5
d_gene: .
v_gene: TRBV6-6
abundance: .
CDR3nt: TGTGCCAGCAATATGGGGGGATATAGCAATCAGCCCCAGCATTTT
CDR3aa: CASNMGGYSNQPQHF

j_gene: TRBJ1-1
d_gene: .
v_gene: TRBV28
abundance: .
CDR3nt: TGTGCCAGCAGTTTACAGACAGGCTTTAACACTGAAGCTTTCTTT
CDR3aa: CASSLQTGFNTEAFF

j_gene: TRBJ1-1
d_gene: .
v_gene: TRBV5-1
abundance: .
CDR3nt: TGCGCCAGCAGCTTCCAGGAAAACACTGAAGCTTTCTTT
CDR3aa: CASSFQENTEAFF

j_gene: TRBJ1-1
d_gene: TRBD1
v_gene: TRBV9
abundance: .
CDR3nt: TGTGCCAGCAGCGTTACCGGGACAGCGTACACTGAAGCTTTCTTT
CDR3aa: CASSVTGTAYTEAFF

j_gene: TRBJ1-4
d_gene: TRBD1
v_gene: TRBV6-5
abundance: .
CDR3nt: TGTGCCAGCAGAACCCAGACAGGGGGTAATGAAAAACTGTTTTTT
CDR3aa: CASRTQTGGNEKLFF

j_gene: TRBJ2-6
d_gene: TRBD1
v_gene: TRBV5-1
abundance: .
CDR3nt: TGCGCCAGCAGCTACGGACAGGGTTCCATCTCTGGGGCCAACGTCCTGACTTTC
CDR3aa: CASSYGQGSISGANVLTF

j_gene: TRBJ1-5
d_gene: .
v_gene: TRBV2
abundance: .
CDR3nt: TGTGCCAGCGACCGGGGATACAATCAGCCCCAGCATTTT
CDR3aa: CASDRGYNQPQHF

j_gene: TRBJ1-2
d_gene: .
v_gene: TRBV27
abundance: .
CDR3nt: TGTGCCAGCAGTCCACAGGGTGGGGGCTACACCTTC
CDR3aa: CASSPQGGGYTF

j_gene: TRBJ2-7
d_gene: .
v_gene: TRBV6-5
abundance: .
CDR3nt: TGTGCCAGCAGTTACAAAGGACAGTATTACTACGAGCAGTACTTC
CDR3aa: CASSYKGQYYYEQYF

j_gene: TRBJ2-7
d_gene: .
v_gene: TRBV25-1
abundance: .
CDR3nt: TGTGCCAGCAGTGACAGGGGTTCTATCCACGAGCAGTACTTC
CDR3aa: CASSDRGSIHEQYF

j_gene: TRBJ2-4
d_gene: .
v_gene: TRBV18
abundance: .
CDR3nt: TGTGCCAGCTCACCTCCCTCACAGGCAGGAATGGACATTCAGTACTTC
CDR3aa: CASSPPSQAGMDIQYF

j_gene: TRBJ1-5
d_gene: .
v_gene: TRBV7-2
abundance: .
CDR3nt: TGTGCCAGCAGCCCGAGGCGTAATCAGCCCCAGCATTTT
CDR3aa: CASSPRRNQPQHF

j_gene: TRBJ1-2
d_gene: .
v_gene: TRBV5-6
abundance: .
CDR3nt: TGTGCCAGCAGCTTTAATCGACTGACAGGCCGAACTCTGTGGAGGGGCTACACCTTC
CDR3aa: CASSFNRLTGRTLWRGYTF

j_gene: TRBJ1-2
d_gene: .
v_gene: TRBV5-5
abundance: .
CDR3nt: TGTGCCAGCAGCCCTACGGGGGGCCCTAACTATGGCTACACCTTC
CDR3aa: CASSPTGGPNYGYTF

j_gene: TRBJ1-2
d_gene: TRBD1
v_gene: TRBV7-2
abundance: .
CDR3nt: TGTGCCAGCAGCTTAGTCGGGACAGGGGGCTTTAACTATGGCTACACCTTC
CDR3aa: CASSLVGTGGFNYGYTF

j_gene: TRBJ2-3
d_gene: .
v_gene: TRBV27
abundance: .
CDR3nt: TGTGCCAGCAGTTTAGAACAGAGGCAGTATTTT
CDR3aa: CASSLEQRQYF

j_gene: TRBJ1-1
d_gene: .
v_gene: TRBV2
abundance: .
CDR3nt: TGTGCCAGCATGGGTGTCAACGGCGGCACTGAAGCTTTCTTT
CDR3aa: CASMGVNGGTEAFF

j_gene: TRBJ2-5
d_gene: .
v_gene: TRBV2
abundance: .
CDR3nt: TGTGCCAGCGGGGTTCACAGGGACCAAGAGACCCAGTACTTC
CDR3aa: CASGVHRDQETQYF

j_gene: TRBJ2-1
d_gene: .
v_gene: TRBV9
abundance: .
CDR3nt: TGTGCCAGCAGCTCGGGACAATCCTACAATGAGCAGTTCTTC
CDR3aa: CASSSGQSYNEQFF

j_gene: TRBJ2-3
d_gene: TRBD1
v_gene: TRBV6-5
abundance: .
CDR3nt: TGTGCCAGCAGACTGGGACAGACAGATACGCAGTATTTT
CDR3aa: CASRLGQTDTQYF

j_gene: TRBJ2-3
d_gene: .
v_gene: TRBV2
abundance: .
CDR3nt: TGTGCCAGCAGTCCAGGGCGCGATACGCAGTATTTT
CDR3aa: CASSPGRDTQYF

j_gene: TRBJ2-7
d_gene: TRBD2
v_gene: TRBV6-5
abundance: .
CDR3nt: TGTGCCAGCGGAATATCGGGACTAGAGGCCTACGAGCAGTACTTC
CDR3aa: CASGISGLEAYEQYF

j_gene: TRBJ2-7
d_gene: TRBD2
v_gene: TRBV7-9
abundance: .
CDR3nt: TGTGCCAGCAGCGCGTCAATTACTAGCGGATATTACGCCTACGAGCAGTACTTC
CDR3aa: CASSASITSGYYAYEQYF

j_gene: TRBJ2-7
d_gene: .
v_gene: TRBV20-1
abundance: .
CDR3nt: TGCAGTGCTCGCCTAGGGGTCGAGCAGTACTTC
CDR3aa: CSARLGVEQYF

j_gene: TRBJ2-1
d_gene: TRBD2
v_gene: TRBV7-8
abundance: .
CDR3nt: TGTGCCAGCAGCTTAGACCCCCGGACTAGCGGCCTATCCTACAATGAGCAGTTCTTC
CDR3aa: CASSLDPRTSGLSYNEQFF

j_gene: TRBJ1-1
d_gene: TRBD1
v_gene: TRBV4-1
abundance: .
CDR3nt: TGCGCCAGCAGCCAAGATGGGACAGGCTCCTGGAACACTGAAGCTTTCTTT
CDR3aa: CASSQDGTGSWNTEAFF

j_gene: TRBJ2-1
d_gene: TRBD1
v_gene: TRBV5-4
abundance: once
CDR3nt: TGTGCCAGCAGCACCCGGGACAGGAACAATGAGCAGTTCTTC
CDR3aa: CASSTRDRNNEQFF

j_gene: TRBJ2-1
d_gene: .
v_gene: TRBV9
abundance: .
CDR3nt: TGTGCCAGCAGCCCGGGACTCCCCTCCTACAATGAGCAGTTCTTC
CDR3aa: CASSPGLPSYNEQFF

j_gene: TRBJ1-3
d_gene: TRBD1
v_gene: TRBV28
abundance: .
CDR3nt: TGTGCCAGCAGTTTTAGGGACAGGGGTAACACCATATATTTT
CDR3aa: CASSFRDRGNTIYF

j_gene: TRBJ1-1
d_gene: .
v_gene: TRBV5-6
abundance: .
CDR3nt: TGTGCCAGCAGCCTCGGGGGGGCGGGCACTGAAGCTTTCTTT
CDR3aa: CASSLGGAGTEAFF

j_gene: TRBJ1-2
d_gene: .
v_gene: TRBV5-4
abundance: .
CDR3nt: TGTGCCAGCAGCTTGTGGCGGGTCAGTAACTATGGCTACACCTTC
CDR3aa: CASSLWRVSNYGYTF

j_gene: TRBJ1-1
d_gene: .
v_gene: TRBV9
abundance: .
CDR3nt: TGTGCCAGCAGCGTAGTCAGTTTCGATGACACTGAAGCTTTCTTT
CDR3aa: CASSVVSFDDTEAFF

j_gene: TRBJ2-5
d_gene: .
v_gene: TRBV27
abundance: .
CDR3nt: TGTGCCAGCAGTTTAAGGGGGGGTCCCGAGACCCAGTACTTC
CDR3aa: CASSLRGGPETQYF

j_gene: TRBJ2-2
d_gene: TRBD1
v_gene: TRBV7-6
abundance: .
CDR3nt: TGTGCCAGCAGCACACGACAGGGAATAGACACCGGGGAGCTGTTTTTT
CDR3aa: CASSTRQGIDTGELFF

j_gene: TRBJ2-5
d_gene: .
v_gene: TRBV7-2
abundance: .
CDR3nt: TGTGCCAGCAGCCCGACTCCTTTTGGGACCCAGTACTTC
CDR3aa: CASSPTPFGTQYF

j_gene: TRBJ1-1
d_gene: .
v_gene: TRBV2
abundance: .
CDR3nt: TGTGCCAGCAGTGAGAGGGCGGACACTGAAGCTTTCTTT
CDR3aa: CASSERADTEAFF

j_gene: TRBJ1-2
d_gene: .
v_gene: TRBV4-1
abundance: .
CDR3nt: TGCGCCAGCAGCTACTTAGTGGGCGGCGGGGGCTACACCTTC
CDR3aa: CASSYLVGGGGYTF

j_gene: TRBJ2-7
d_gene: .
v_gene: TRBV6-5
abundance: .
CDR3nt: TGTGCCAGCAGTTACTCGGGCAGGTTCGCCTACGAGCAGTACTTC
CDR3aa: CASSYSGRFAYEQYF

j_gene: TRBJ2-2
d_gene: .
v_gene: TRBV6-5
abundance: .
CDR3nt: TGTGCCAGCAGTTATGGAGACGCGAACACCGGGGAGCTGTTTTTT
CDR3aa: CASSYGDANTGELFF

j_gene: TRBJ2-6
d_gene: TRBD1
v_gene: TRBV6-4
abundance: .
CDR3nt: TGTGCCAGCAGTGACACGACCCGGACAGGGGGTGAAGGGGCCAACGTCCTGACTTTC
CDR3aa: CASSDTTRTGGEGANVLTF

j_gene: TRBJ2-3
d_gene: .
v_gene: TRBV30
abundance: .
CDR3nt: TGTGCCTGGAGTAGGAGCGGCACTAGCACAGATACGCAGTATTTT
CDR3aa: CAWSRSGTSTDTQYF

j_gene: TRBJ2-7
d_gene: TRBD1
v_gene: TRBV27
abundance: .
CDR3nt: TGTGCCAGCAGCCGCTCGAGGACAGGGCTTTCGAACGAGCAGTACTTC
CDR3aa: CASSRSRTGLSNEQYF

j_gene: TRBJ1-2
d_gene: .
v_gene: TRBV28
abundance: .
CDR3nt: TGTGCCAGCGCCCTCGGGACTTACACCTATGGCTACACCTTC
CDR3aa: CASALGTYTYGYTF

j_gene: TRBJ2-7
d_gene: .
v_gene: TRBV29-1
abundance: once
CDR3nt: TGCAGCGTTGAAGAGGCAGGCGAGCAGTACTTC
CDR3aa: CSVEEAGEQYF

j_gene: TRBJ2-1
d_gene: .
v_gene: TRBV30
abundance: .
CDR3nt: TGTGCCTGGAGTCTACCCCAGGTCTCCTACAATGAGCAGTTCTTC
CDR3aa: CAWSLPQVSYNEQFF